This passage covers 14 T cell receptor beta chains from one sample sequenced in a study of blood T cell repertoires in COVID-19. Repertoires were generated with immunoSEQ multiplex PCR, while TCRdb's copy carries only in-frame clones and drops some. The data show roughly 180,000 clones, about 86% seen once. Sequenced input: peripheral blood. The receptors originated from a woman younger than 45 with active or convalescent COVID-19.

The chain couples TRBV28 to TRBJ2-7, with D perhaps matching TRBD1 (6 bases). V lost 8 bases to trimming and J lost 5 bases, with 22 bases between them. Per the germline V gene, CDR1 is MDHEN and CDR2 is SYDVKM. This CDR3 has 15 amino acids. CDR3 in amino acids: CASSLSHQGLDEQYF. The CDR3 coding sequence is TGTGCCAGCTCCCTCTCCCACCAGGGGTTGGACGAGCAGTACTTC. The complete variable domain, with remaining parts taken from reference TRBV28 and TRBJ2-7, reads DVKVTQSSRYLVKRTGEKVFLECVQDMDHENMFWYRQDPGLGLRLIYFSYDVKMKEKGDIPEGYSVSREKKERFSLILESASTNQTSMYLCASSLSHQGLDEQYFGPGTRLTVT.

The genes are TRBV3-1 (or the pseudogene TRBV3-2) and TRBJ2-5; 10 bases align to TRBD2. J lost 2 bases, V lost 1 base, and 7 bases had no gene match. CDR3 length: 17 amino acids. From germline, CDR1 is LGHDT and CDR2 YNNKEL (reference sequence). The CDR3 nucleotides are TGTGCCAGCAGCCAAGGCCTCCTAGCGGGGGAGCAAGAGACCCAGTACTTC. Translation: CASSQGLLAGEQETQYF.

V and J are TRBV5-6 and TRBJ2-7; TRBD1 aligns across 8 bases. With V trimmed by 3 bases and J by 2 bases, 4 bases remained unmatched. Germline CDR1 is SGHDT and CDR2 is YYEEEE. This CDR3 spans 14 amino acids. In DNA, the CDR3 is TGTGCCAGCAGCTCCTACAGGGGGACCTACGAGCAGTACTTC. Translated: CASSSYRGTYEQYF.

The rearrangement joins TRBV19 to TRBJ1-2, with 11 bases fitting TRBD1. This CDR3 is built from 15 residues. The trim removed 3 bases at V and 7 bases at J, leaving 7 bases unmatched. Germline CDR1 reads LNHDA; CDR2 reads SQIVND (reference sequence). The CDR3 region has the DNA TGTGCCAGTAGTATCACCGGGACAGGGGGGAGTGGCTACACCTTC. Protein product: CASSITGTGGSGYTF.

This rearrangement joins TRBV7-2 to TRBJ1-5; D remains ambiguous. Trimming shortened V by 3 bases and J by 7 bases, and 10 bases separated the two germline ends. CDR1 SGHTA and CDR2 FQGNSA come from the germline V gene. This CDR3 comprises 13 residues. CDR3 region: CASSFTVSQPQHF. CDR3 DNA sequence: TGTGCCAGCAGCTTCACAGTAAGCCAGCCCCAGCATTTT.

This rearrangement joins TRBV14 to TRBJ1-1; D uncertain. Trimming removed 2 bases from V and 3 bases from J, with 13 bases in between. The CDR3 sequence is 15 residues long. The germline CDR1 and CDR2 sequences are SGHDN and FVKESK. CDR3 amino acids: CASSQNAGRYTEAFF. The DNA of the CDR3 is TGTGCCAGCAGCCAAAACGCCGGGAGATACACTGAAGCTTTCTTT.

The chain is built from TRBV7-2 and TRBJ1-4; 8 nucleotides line up with TRBD1. Germline-derived CDR1 and CDR2 are SGHTA and FQGNSA. V gave up 1 base and J gave up 12 bases; unmatched junction bases: 4. CDR3 length: 13 residues. As DNA, the CDR3 is TGTGCCAGCAGCTTAGGGGCGGGACAGGAACTGTTTTTT. Its protein product is CASSLGAGQELFF.

This chain uses TRBV7-2 with TRBJ2-1; TRBD2 matches at 9 bases. Germline trimming cut 5 bases from V and 5 bases from J; bases unmatched to any gene: 4. The CDR3 totals 14 residues. Germline V lookup: CDR1 SGHTA, CDR2 FQGNSA. The CDR3 nucleotides are TGTGCCAGCAGCCCGGGACTAGCAAACAATGAGCAGTTCTTC. Protein product: CASSPGLANNEQFF.

V and J are TRBV5-4 and TRBJ1-4, with TRBD1 matching 7 bases. After removal of 4 bases from V and 5 bases from J, the junction contained 5 bases not matched to a gene. CDR1 is SGHNT and CDR2 is YYREEE in the germline V gene (reference sequence). The CDR3 covers 14 residues. The CDR3 loop reads CASSADRANEKLFF. For the CDR3, the DNA is TGTGCCAGCAGCGCTGACAGGGCCAATGAAAAACTGTTTTTT.

The chain uses TRBV7-2 and TRBJ1-4; D call uncertain. The CDR3 is 15 amino acids. CDR1 and CDR2 from the germline V gene are SGHTA and FQGNSA. The germline V and J ends were trimmed by 4 bases and 0 bases, with 9 bases remaining between them. The CDR3 bases are TGTGCCAGCAGCTCGGTCGGTACAACTAATGAAAAACTGTTTTTT. Residues: CASSSVGTTNEKLFF.

The chain carries TRBV7-9 and TRBJ1-1, with D hard to call. This CDR3 spans 17 amino acids. The germline V gene has CDR1 SEHNR and CDR2 FQNEAQ (reference sequence). The V end was cut by 2 bases, the J end by 1 base, with 17 bases between. CDR3 region: CASSLPRNPSRNTEAFF. CDR3 in DNA: TGTGCCAGCAGCTTACCCCGAAATCCCTCCAGGAACACTGAAGCTTTCTTT. Full variable domain (missing parts from reference TRBV7-9 and TRBJ1-1): DTGVSQNPRHKITKRGQNVTFRCDPISEHNRLYWYRQTLGQGPEFLTYFQNEAQLEKSRLLSDRFSAERPKGSFSTLEIQRTEQGDSAMYLCASSLPRNPSRNTEAFFGQGTRLTVV.

The gene calls are TRBV29-1 and TRBJ1-1; D ambiguous. This CDR3 is 14 amino acids long. Germline V gives CDR1 SQVTM, CDR2 ANQGSEA. The V end lost 3 bases, the J end lost 0 bases, and 11 bases lay between the germline ends. The CDR3 reads CSVEAGLMNTEAFF. CDR3 bases: TGCAGCGTTGAGGCAGGCCTCATGAACACTGAAGCTTTCTTT.

The gene calls are TRBV6-2 or TRBV6-3 and TRBJ2-3; no reliable D call. CDR3 length equals 13 residues. V was trimmed by 4 bases and J by 5 bases, leaving 10 bases between them. Germline values: CDR1 MNHEY, CDR2 SVGEGT. In DNA form, the CDR3 reads TGTGCCAGCAGTTCTCATCAGGAAGATACGCAGTATTTT. Translation gives CASSSHQEDTQYF.

The rearrangement links TRBV7-9 to TRBJ2-6; a weak D match, TRBD1 (6 bases). Germline V CDR1 and CDR2: SEHNR, FQNEAQ (reference sequence). This CDR3 has 15 amino acids. The V end lost 5 bases, the J end lost 0 bases, and 8 bases lay between the germline ends. The CDR3 protein is CASSIQGSGANVLTF. The CDR3 nucleotides are TGTGCCAGCAGCATACAGGGCTCTGGGGCCAACGTCCTGACTTTC.